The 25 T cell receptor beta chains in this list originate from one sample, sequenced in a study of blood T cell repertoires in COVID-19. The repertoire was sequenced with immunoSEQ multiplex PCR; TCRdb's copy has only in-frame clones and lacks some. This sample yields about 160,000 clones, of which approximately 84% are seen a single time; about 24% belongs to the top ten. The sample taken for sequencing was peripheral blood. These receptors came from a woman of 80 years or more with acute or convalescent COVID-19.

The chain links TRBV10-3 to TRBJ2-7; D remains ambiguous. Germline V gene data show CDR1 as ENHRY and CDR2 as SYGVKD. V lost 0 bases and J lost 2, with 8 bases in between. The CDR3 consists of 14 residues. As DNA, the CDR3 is TGTGCCATCAGTGAGTCCAGCGTCCCCTACGAGCAGTACTTC. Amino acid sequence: CAISESSVPYEQYF.

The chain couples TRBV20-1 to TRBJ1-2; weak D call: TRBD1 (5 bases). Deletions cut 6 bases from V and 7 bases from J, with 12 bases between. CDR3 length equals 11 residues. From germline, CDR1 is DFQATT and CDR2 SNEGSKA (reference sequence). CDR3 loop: CSASPGVGYTF. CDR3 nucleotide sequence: TGCAGTGCCTCGCCGGGGGTTGGCTACACCTTC.

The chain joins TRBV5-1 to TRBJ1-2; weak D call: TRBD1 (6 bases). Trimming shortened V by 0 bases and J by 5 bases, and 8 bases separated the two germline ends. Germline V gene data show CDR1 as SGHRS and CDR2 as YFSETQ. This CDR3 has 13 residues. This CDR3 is CASSLAGEYGYTF. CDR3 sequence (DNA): TGCGCCAGCAGCTTGGCAGGGGAATATGGCTACACCTTC.

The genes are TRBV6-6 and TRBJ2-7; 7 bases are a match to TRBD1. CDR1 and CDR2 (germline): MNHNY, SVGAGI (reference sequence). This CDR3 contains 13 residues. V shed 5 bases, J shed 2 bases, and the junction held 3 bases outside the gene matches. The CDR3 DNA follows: TGTGCCAGCAGTCGGGACAGCGCCTACGAGCAGTACTTC. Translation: CASSRDSAYEQYF.

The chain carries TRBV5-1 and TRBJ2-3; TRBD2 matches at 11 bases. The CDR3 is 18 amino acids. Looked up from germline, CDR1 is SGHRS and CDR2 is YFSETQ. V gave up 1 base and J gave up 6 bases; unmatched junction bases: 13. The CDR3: CASSLNLLAGGLADTQYF. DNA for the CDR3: TGCGCCAGCAGCTTGAACCTATTAGCGGGAGGGTTAGCGGATACGCAGTATTTT.

This CDR3 is CASALEPSGNTIYF. The CDR3 nucleotides are TGCGCCAGTGCCTTGGAGCCCTCTGGAAACACCATATATTTT. This chain uses TRBV5-1 with TRBJ1-3; D unresolved. The CDR3 loop spans 14 amino acids. V dropped 8 bases and J dropped 0 bases, with 12 bases sitting between them. The germline V gene encodes CDR1 SGHRS and CDR2 YFSETQ.

CDR3 coding DNA: TGTGCCAGCAGCTTAAGCCTCGGCGGGACCTACAATGAGCAGTTCTTC. Translating gives CASSLSLGGTYNEQFF. The rearrangement links TRBV7-9 to TRBJ2-1; TRBD2 is a possible D gene (6 bases). V was shortened by 2 bases and J by 2 bases, with 13 bases between the two germline ends. CDR1 is SEHNR, CDR2 FQNEAQ, per germline (reference sequence). The CDR3 spans 16 residues.

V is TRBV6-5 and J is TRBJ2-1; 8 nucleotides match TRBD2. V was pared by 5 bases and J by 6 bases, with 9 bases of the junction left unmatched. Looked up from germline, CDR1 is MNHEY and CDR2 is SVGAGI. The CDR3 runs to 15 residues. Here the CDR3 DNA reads TGTGCCAGCAGTCAGGGGACGGCGGGGGGCAATGAGCAGTTCTTC. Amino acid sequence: CASSQGTAGGNEQFF.

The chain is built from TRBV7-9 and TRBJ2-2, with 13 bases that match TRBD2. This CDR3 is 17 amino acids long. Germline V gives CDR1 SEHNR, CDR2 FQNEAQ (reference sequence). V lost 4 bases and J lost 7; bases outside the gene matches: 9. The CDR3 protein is CASSSWTSGSWIGELFF. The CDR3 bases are TGTGCCAGCAGCTCTTGGACTAGCGGGAGTTGGATCGGGGAGCTGTTTTTT.

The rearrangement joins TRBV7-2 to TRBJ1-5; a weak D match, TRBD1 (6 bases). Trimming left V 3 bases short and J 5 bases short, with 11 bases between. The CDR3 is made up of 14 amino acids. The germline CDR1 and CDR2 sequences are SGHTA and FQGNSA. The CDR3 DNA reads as TGTGCCAGCAGCTTGTTTGCAGGGGATCAGCCCCAGCATTTT. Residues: CASSLFAGDQPQHF.

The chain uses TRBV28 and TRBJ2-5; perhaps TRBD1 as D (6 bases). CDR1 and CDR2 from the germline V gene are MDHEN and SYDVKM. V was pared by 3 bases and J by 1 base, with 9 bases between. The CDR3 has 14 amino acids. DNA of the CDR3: TGTGCCAGCAGTTTCCTAGGGGGCCAAGAGACCCAGTACTTC. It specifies CASSFLGGQETQYF.

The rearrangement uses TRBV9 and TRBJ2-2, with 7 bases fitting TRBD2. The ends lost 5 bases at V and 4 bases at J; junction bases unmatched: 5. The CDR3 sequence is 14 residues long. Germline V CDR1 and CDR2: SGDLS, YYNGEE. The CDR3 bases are TGTGCCAGCAGATCGGGACTACCCACCGGGGAGCTGTTTTTT. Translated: CASRSGLPTGELFF.

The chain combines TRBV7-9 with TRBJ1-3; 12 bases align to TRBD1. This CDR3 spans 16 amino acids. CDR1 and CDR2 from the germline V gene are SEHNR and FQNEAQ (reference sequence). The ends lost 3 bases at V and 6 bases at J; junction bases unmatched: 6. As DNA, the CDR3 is TGTGCCAGCAGCTTTGAGTGGGGACAGGGGGCAAACACCATATATTTT. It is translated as CASSFEWGQGANTIYF.

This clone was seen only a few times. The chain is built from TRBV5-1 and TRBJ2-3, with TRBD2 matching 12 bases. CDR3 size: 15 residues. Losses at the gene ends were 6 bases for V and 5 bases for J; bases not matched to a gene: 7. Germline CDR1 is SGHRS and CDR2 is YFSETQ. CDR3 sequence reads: CASNPSGRALDTQYF. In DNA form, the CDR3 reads TGCGCCAGCAACCCTAGCGGGAGGGCCTTAGATACGCAGTATTTT.

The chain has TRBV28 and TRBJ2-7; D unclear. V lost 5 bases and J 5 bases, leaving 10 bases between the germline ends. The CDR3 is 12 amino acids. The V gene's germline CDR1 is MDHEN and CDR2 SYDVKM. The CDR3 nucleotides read TGTGCCAGCAGTGGAGTGGTTCACGAGCAGTACTTC. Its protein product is CASSGVVHEQYF.

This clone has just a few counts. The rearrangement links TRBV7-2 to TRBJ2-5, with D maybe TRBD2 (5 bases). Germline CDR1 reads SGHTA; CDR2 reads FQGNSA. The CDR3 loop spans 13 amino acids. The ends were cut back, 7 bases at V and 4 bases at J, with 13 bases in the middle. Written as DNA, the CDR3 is TGTGCCAGCACTTGGCGCAGCGGAGAGACCCAGTACTTC. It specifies CASTWRSGETQYF.

CDR3 DNA: TGTGCCAGTCTAGACAGGGCTTCCCACGAGCAGTACTTC. Residues: CASLDRASHEQYF. The J gene is TRBJ2-7, the V gene TRBV6-5; 7 nucleotides line up with TRBD1. With 9 bases clipped from V and 5 bases from J, the junction kept 10 bases outside the gene matches. CDR3 length equals 13 residues. The germline V gene has CDR1 MNHEY and CDR2 SVGAGI.

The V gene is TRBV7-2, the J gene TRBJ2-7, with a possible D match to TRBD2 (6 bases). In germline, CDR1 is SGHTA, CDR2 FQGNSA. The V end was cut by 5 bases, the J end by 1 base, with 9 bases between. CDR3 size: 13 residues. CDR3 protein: CASSRGKSYEQYF. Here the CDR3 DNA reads TGTGCCAGCAGCCGCGGGAAATCCTACGAGCAGTACTTC.

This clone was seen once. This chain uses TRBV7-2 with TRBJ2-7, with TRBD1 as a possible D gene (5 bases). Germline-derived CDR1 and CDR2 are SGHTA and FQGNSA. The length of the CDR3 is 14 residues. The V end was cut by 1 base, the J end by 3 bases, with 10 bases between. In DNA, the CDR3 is TGTGCCAGCAGCTTAGGACAGATAGTCTACGAGCAGTACTTC. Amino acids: CASSLGQIVYEQYF.

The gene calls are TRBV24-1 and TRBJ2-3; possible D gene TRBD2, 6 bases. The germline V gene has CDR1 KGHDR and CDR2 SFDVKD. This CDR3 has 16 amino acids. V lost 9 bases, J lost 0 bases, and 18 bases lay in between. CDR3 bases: TGTGCCACCGGGGACCCGGGAGCTTCTAGCACAGATACGCAGTATTTT. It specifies CATGDPGASSTDTQYF.

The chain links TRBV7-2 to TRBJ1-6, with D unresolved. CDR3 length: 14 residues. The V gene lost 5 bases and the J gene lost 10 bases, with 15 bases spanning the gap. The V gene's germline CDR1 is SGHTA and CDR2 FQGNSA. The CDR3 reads CASSQGMGGSPLHF. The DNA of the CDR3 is TGTGCCAGCAGCCAAGGGATGGGAGGCTCACCCCTCCACTTT.

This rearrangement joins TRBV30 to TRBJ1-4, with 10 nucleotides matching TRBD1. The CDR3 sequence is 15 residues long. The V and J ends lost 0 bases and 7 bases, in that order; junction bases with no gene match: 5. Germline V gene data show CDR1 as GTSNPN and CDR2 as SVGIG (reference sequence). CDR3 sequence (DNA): TGTGCCTGGAGTGTACCGACAGGGGGCTTTGAAAAACTGTTTTTT. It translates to CAWSVPTGGFEKLFF.

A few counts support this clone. CDR3 protein: CASSVSGLVTGELFF. The CDR3, as DNA: TGTGCCAGCAGTGTCTCAGGGTTGGTCACCGGGGAGCTGTTTTTT. The chain has TRBV25-1 and TRBJ2-2, with D tentatively TRBD1 (5 bases). V gave up 4 bases and J gave up 4 bases, with 13 bases separating them. CDR3 length: 15 amino acids. CDR1 MGHDK and CDR2 SYGVNS come from the germline V gene.

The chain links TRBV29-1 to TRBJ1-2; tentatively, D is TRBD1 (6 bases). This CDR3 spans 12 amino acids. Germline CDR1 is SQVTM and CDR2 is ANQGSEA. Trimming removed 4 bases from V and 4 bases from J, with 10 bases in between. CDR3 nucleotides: TGCAGCGTTGCACAGGGCTTCTATGGCTACACCTTC. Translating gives CSVAQGFYGYTF.

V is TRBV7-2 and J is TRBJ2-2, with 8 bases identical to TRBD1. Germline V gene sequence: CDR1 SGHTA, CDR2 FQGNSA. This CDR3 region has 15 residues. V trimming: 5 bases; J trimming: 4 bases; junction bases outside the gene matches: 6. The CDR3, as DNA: TGTGCCAGCAGCAAATCGACAGGGGTCACCGGGGAGCTGTTTTTT. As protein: CASSKSTGVTGELFF.